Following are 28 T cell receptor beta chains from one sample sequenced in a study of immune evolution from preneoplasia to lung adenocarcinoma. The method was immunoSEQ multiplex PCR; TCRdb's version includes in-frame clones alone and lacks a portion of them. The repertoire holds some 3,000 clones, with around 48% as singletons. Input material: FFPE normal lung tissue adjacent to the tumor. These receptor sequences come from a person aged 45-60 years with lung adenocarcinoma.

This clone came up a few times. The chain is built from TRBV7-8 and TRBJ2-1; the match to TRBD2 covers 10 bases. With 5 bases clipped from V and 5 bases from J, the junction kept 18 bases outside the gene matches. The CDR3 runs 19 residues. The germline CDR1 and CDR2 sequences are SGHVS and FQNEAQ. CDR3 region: CASSLRGLALRARDNEQFF. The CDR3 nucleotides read TGTGCCAGCAGCCTCCGGGGACTAGCGTTAAGGGCTCGGGACAATGAGCAGTTCTTC.

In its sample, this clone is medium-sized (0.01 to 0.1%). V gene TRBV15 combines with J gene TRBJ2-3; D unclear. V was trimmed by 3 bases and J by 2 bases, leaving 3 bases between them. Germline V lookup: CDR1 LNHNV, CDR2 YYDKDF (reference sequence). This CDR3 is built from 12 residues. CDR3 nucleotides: TGTGCCACCAGCAGTTTCACAGATACGCAGTATTTT. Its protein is CATSSFTDTQYF.

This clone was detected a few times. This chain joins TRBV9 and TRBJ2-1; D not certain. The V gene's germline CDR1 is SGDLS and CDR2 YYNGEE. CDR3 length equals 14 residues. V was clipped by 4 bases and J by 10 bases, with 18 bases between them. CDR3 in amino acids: CASSPGPARSEQFF. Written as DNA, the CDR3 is TGTGCCAGCAGCCCCGGCCCAGCCAGGAGCGAGCAGTTCTTC. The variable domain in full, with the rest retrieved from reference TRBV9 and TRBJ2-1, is DSGVTQTPKHLITATGQRVTLRCSPRSGDLSVYWYQQSLDQGLQFLIQYYNGEERAKGNILERFSAQQFPDLHSELNLSSLELGDSALYFCASSPGPARSEQFFGPGTRLTVL.

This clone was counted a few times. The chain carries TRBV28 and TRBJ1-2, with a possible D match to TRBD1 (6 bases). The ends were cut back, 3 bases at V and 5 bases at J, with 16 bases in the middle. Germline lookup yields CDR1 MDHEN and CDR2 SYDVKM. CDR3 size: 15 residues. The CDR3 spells CASSFVRGRVYGYTF. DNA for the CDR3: TGTGCCAGCAGTTTTGTCCGGGGGCGTGTATATGGCTACACCTTC.

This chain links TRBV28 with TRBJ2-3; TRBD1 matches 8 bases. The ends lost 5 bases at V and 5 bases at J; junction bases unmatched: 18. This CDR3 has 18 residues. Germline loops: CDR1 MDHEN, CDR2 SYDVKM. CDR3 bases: TGTGCCAGCAGTCCAGACCACCGGACAGGGAAAGGGAGAGATACGCAGTATTTT. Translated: CASSPDHRTGKGRDTQYF.

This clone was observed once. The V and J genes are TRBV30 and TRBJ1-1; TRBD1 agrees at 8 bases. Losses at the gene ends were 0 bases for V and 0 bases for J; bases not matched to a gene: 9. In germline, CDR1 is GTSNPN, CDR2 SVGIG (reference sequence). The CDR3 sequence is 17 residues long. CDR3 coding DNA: TGTGCCTGGAGTGTTTGGACAGGGTATATCATGAACACTGAAGCTTTCTTT. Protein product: CAWSVWTGYIMNTEAFF.

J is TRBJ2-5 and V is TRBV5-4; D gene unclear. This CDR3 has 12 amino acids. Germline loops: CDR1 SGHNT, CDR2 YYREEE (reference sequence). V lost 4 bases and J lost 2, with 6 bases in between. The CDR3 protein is CASSLVQETQYF. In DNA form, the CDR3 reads TGTGCCAGCAGCCTTGTTCAAGAGACCCAGTACTTC.

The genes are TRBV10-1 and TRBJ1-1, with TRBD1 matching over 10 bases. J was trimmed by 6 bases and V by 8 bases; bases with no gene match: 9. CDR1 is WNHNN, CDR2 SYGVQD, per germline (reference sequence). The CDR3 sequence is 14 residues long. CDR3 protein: CASSGTGDLSEAFF. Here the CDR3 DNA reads TGCGCCAGCTCCGGGACAGGGGATTTATCTGAAGCTTTCTTT.

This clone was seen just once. CDR3 sequence (DNA): TGTGCCAGTAGTATTAACAGGGCCTACGAGCAGTACTTC. Encoded protein: CASSINRAYEQYF. The chain combines TRBV19 with TRBJ2-7, with a tentative D call TRBD1 (6 bases). This CDR3 spans 13 amino acids. The V gene lost 3 bases and the J gene lost 2 bases, with 8 bases spanning the gap. Germline CDR1 is LNHDA and CDR2 is SQIVND (reference sequence). Combining the CDR3 with reference TRBV19 and TRBJ2-7 gives the whole variable domain DGGITQSPKYLFRKEGQNVTLSCEQNLNHDAMYWYRQDPGQGLRLIYYSQIVNDFQKGDIAEGYSVSREKKESFPLTVTSAQKNPTAFYLCASSINRAYEQYFGPGTRLTVT.

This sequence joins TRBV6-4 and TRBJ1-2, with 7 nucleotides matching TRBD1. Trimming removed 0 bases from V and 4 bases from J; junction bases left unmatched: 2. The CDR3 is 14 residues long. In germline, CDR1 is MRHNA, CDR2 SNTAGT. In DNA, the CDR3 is TGTGCCAGCAGTGACTCCGGGGACAGCTATGGCTACACCTTC. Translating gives CASSDSGDSYGYTF.

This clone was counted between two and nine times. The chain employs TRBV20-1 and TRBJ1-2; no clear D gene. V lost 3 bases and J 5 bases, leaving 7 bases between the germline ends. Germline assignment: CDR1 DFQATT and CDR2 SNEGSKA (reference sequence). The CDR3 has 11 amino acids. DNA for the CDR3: TGCAGTGCTAGTCCCGGGTATGGCTACACCTTC. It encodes CSASPGYGYTF.

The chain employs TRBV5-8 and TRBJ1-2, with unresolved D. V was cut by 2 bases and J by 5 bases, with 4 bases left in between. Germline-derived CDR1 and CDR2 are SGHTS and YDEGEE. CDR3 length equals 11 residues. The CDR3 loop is CASSFFYGYTF. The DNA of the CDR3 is TGTGCCAGCAGCTTCTTTTATGGCTACACCTTC.

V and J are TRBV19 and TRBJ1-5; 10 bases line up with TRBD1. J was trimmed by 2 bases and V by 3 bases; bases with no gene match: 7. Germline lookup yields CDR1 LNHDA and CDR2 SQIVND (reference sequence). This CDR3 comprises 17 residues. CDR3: CASSILTGGLGNQPQHF. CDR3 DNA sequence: TGTGCCAGTAGTATCTTGACAGGGGGCTTGGGCAATCAGCCCCAGCATTTT.

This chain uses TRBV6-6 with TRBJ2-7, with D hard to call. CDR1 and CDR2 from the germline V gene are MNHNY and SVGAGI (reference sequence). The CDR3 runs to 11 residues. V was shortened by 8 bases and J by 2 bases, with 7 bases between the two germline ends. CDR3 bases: TGTGCCAGCGGGCTCACCTACGAGCAGTACTTC. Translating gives CASGLTYEQYF.

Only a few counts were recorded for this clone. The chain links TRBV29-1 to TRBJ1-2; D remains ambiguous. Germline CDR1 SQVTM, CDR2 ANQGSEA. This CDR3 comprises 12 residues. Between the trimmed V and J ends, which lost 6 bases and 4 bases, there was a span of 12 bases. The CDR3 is CSVAVGIYGYTF. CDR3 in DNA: TGCAGCGTAGCAGTTGGGATCTATGGCTACACCTTC.

The CDR3, as DNA: TGTGCCAGTAGAGGGGGCAGGTGGGTGTCTGGCACAGATACGCAGTATTTT. Protein: CASRGGRWVSGTDTQYF. The chain has TRBV19 and TRBJ2-3; TRBD1 matches 7 bases. V gave up 6 bases and J gave up 1 base; unmatched junction bases: 13. This CDR3 contains 17 residues. Germline lookup yields CDR1 LNHDA and CDR2 SQIVND (reference sequence).

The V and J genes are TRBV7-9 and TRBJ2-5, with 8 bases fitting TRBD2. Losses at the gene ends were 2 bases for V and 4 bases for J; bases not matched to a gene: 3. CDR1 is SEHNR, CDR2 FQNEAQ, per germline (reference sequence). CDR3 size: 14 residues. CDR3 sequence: CASSLKGLVETQYF. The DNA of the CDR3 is TGTGCCAGCAGCTTAAAGGGACTAGTAGAGACCCAGTACTTC.

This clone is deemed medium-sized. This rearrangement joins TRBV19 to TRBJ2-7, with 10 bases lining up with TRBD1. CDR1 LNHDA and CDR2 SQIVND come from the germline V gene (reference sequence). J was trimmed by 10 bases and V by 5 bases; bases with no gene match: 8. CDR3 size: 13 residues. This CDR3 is CASSAPGQGRQYF. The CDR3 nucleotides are TGTGCCAGTAGTGCTCCGGGACAGGGGCGACAGTACTTC.

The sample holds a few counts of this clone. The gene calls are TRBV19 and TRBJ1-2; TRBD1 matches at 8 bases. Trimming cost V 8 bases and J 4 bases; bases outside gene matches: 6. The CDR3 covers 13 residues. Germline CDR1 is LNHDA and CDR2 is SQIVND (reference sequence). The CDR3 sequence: CASGDRFFYGYTF. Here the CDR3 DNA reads TGTGCCAGTGGGGACAGGTTCTTCTATGGCTACACCTTC.

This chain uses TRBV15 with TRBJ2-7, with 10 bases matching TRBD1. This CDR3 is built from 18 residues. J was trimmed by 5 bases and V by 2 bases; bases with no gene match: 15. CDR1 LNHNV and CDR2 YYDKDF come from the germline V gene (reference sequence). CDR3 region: CATSRNRDRGRKIDEQYF. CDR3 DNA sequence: TGTGCCACCAGCAGAAACCGGGACAGGGGTAGGAAAATCGACGAGCAGTACTTC.

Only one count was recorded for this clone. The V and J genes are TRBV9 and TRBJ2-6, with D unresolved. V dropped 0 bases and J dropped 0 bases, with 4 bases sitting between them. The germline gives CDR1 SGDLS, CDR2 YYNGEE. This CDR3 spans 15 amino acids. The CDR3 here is CASSVDPSGANVLTF. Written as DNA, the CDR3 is TGTGCCAGCAGCGTAGACCCCTCTGGGGCCAACGTCCTGACTTTC.

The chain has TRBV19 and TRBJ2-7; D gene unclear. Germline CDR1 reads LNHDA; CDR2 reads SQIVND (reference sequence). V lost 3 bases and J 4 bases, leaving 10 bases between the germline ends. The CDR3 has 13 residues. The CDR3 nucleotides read TGTGCCAGTAGTATCCAGGCTAATTACGAGCAGTACTTC. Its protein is CASSIQANYEQYF.

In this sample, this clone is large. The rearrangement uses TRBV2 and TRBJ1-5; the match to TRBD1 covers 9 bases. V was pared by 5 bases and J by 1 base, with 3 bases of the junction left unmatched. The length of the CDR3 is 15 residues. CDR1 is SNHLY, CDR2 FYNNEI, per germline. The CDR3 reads CASSRQGGSNQPQHF. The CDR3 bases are TGTGCCAGCAGTCGACAGGGGGGGAGCAATCAGCCCCAGCATTTT. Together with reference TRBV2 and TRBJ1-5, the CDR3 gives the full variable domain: EPEVTQTPSHQVTQMGQEVILRCVPISNHLYFYWYRQILGQKVEFLVSFYNNEISEKSEIFDDQFSVERPDGSNFTLKIRSTKLEDSAMYFCASSRQGGSNQPQHFGDGTRLSIL.

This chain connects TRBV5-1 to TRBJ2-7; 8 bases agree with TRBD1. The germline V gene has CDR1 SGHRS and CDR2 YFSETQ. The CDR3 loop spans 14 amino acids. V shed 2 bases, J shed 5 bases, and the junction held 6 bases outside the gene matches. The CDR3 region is CASSLRDRGHEQYF. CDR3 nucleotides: TGCGCCAGCAGCTTAAGAGACAGGGGCCACGAGCAGTACTTC.

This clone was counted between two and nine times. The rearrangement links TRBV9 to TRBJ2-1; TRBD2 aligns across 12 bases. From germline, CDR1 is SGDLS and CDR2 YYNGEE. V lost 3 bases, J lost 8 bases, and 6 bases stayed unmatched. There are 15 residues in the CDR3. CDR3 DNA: TGTGCCAGCAGCGCTACTAGCGGGGGGAGGGATGAGCAGTTCTTC. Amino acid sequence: CASSATSGGRDEQFF.

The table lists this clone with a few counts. The CDR3 spells CASSRTGGAEQYF. DNA of the CDR3: TGCGCCAGCAGCAGGACAGGGGGCGCCGAGCAGTACTTC. This sequence joins TRBV4-1 and TRBJ2-7; 11 nucleotides agree with TRBD1. Germline V gives CDR1 MGHRA, CDR2 YSYEKL. With V trimmed by 5 bases and J by 6 bases, 3 bases remained unmatched. CDR3 size: 13 residues.

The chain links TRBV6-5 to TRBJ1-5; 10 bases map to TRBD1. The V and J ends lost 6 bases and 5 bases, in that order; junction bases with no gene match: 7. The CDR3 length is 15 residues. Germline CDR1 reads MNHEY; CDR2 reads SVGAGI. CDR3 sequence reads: CASRLTTGGDQPQHF. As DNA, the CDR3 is TGTGCCAGCAGGCTGACGACAGGGGGCGATCAGCCCCAGCATTTT.

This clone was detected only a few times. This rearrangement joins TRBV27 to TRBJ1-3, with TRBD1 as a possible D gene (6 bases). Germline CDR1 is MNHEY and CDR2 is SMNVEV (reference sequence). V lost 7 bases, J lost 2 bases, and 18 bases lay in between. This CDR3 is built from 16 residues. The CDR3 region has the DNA TGTGCCAGCAACAACTCAGGGGTTACCACTGGAAACACCATATATTTT. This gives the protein CASNNSGVTTGNTIYF.